These 8 T cell receptor beta chains were all obtained from the same sample, sequenced in a study of cytomegalovirus exposure and HLA in healthy donors. Vbeta (60) and Jbeta (13) primers were used in the PCR. Only in-frame clones appear in the TCRdb table, and some are missing; sequencing was by immunoSEQ multiplex PCR. The table has 90,000 to 100,000 clones, over 65% seen once. The specimen was PBMCs. Receptors were obtained from a woman aged 55 to 70 in good health and CMV-seronegative.

This clone was counted once. This sequence joins TRBV2 and TRBJ1-1, with 7 positions matching TRBD1. With V trimmed by 4 bases and J by 3 bases, 5 bases remained unmatched. The length of the CDR3 is 14 residues. Germline V gives CDR1 SNHLY, CDR2 FYNNEI. CDR3 sequence reads: CASSGGTAHTEAFF. The CDR3 bases are TGTGCCAGCAGTGGAGGGACAGCACACACTGAAGCTTTCTTT.

CDR3 residues: CASSGSGTYEQYF. The DNA of the CDR3 is TGTGCCAGCAGTGGGTCCGGGACCTACGAGCAGTACTTC. The chain couples TRBV25-1 to TRBJ2-7; perhaps TRBD2 as D (5 bases). Looked up from germline, CDR1 is MGHDK and CDR2 is SYGVNS. This CDR3 contains 13 residues. Trimming cost V 4 bases and J 2 bases, with 9 bases left between them.

The V and J genes are TRBV19 and TRBJ2-5, with D perhaps matching TRBD2 (5 bases). The V gene lost 8 bases and the J gene lost 1 base, with 11 bases spanning the gap. The CDR3 spans 13 residues. Germline CDR1 LNHDA, CDR2 SQIVND (reference sequence). CDR3 sequence: CASSLGVQETQYF. The CDR3 bases are TGTGCCAGTTCCCTGGGAGTCCAAGAGACCCAGTACTTC.

In DNA form, the CDR3 reads TGTGCCAGCAGCCCCTCTGCGCCGGTGGCTTTCTTT. Translated: CASSPSAPVAFF. The chain is built from TRBV11-2 and TRBJ1-1; D unresolved. In germline, CDR1 is SGHAT, CDR2 FQNNGV. The length of the CDR3 is 12 residues. The ends were cut back, 5 bases at V and 11 bases at J, with 15 bases in the middle.

This clone came up a few times. The V gene is TRBV11-3, the J gene TRBJ2-7; weak D call: TRBD2 (6 bases). Germline CDR1 is SGHNT and CDR2 is YENEEA. Trimming stripped 1 base from V and 3 bases from J, with 7 bases between. This CDR3 comprises 13 residues. The chain's CDR3 is CASSLAGDYEQYF. DNA for the CDR3: TGTGCCAGCAGCTTAGCGGGGGACTACGAGCAGTACTTC. Based on the CDR3 plus reference TRBV11-3 and TRBJ2-7, the full variable domain is EAGVVQSPRYKIIEKKQPVAFWCNPISGHNTLYWYLQNLGQGPELLIRYENEEAVDDSQLPKDRFSAERLKGVDSTLKIQPAELGDSAVYLCASSLAGDYEQYFGPGTRLTVT.

This chain connects TRBV19 to TRBJ1-5, with TRBD1 matching over 10 bases. Germline V gene data show CDR1 as LNHDA and CDR2 as SQIVND (reference sequence). Trimming at V came to 7 bases and at J to 6 bases, leaving 9 bases not matched to a gene. The CDR3 is 15 amino acids. For the CDR3, the DNA is TGTGCCAGTACCAGAGGGACAGGGGAAGGTCAGCCCCAGCATTTT. It translates to CASTRGTGEGQPQHF.

V is TRBV19 and J is TRBJ2-7, with 9 bases fitting TRBD1. The germline V gene has CDR1 LNHDA and CDR2 SQIVND (reference sequence). This CDR3 is 17 amino acids long. V gave up 6 bases and J gave up 5 bases; unmatched junction bases: 17. DNA of the CDR3: TGTGCCAGTAGCCCTACGCGTCCCGGGACAGGGAGTAACGAGCAGTACTTC. It yields the protein CASSPTRPGTGSNEQYF.

This chain connects TRBV2 to TRBJ1-5; TRBD1 agrees at 7 bases. Trimming took 7 bases from V and 0 from J; bases not matched to a gene: 3. Germline assignment: CDR1 SNHLY and CDR2 FYNNEI. The CDR3 loop spans 14 amino acids. CDR3 bases: TGTGCCAGCACCACAGGGGATAGCAATCAGCCCCAGCATTTT. It yields the protein CASTTGDSNQPQHF.